This TCR beta chain emerged from a study of CD8 T cells in ankylosing spondylitis. General observations from the study: As for the disease-linked clones, they showed a CD8+ phenotype and occurred at relatively low frequencies in peripheral blood. Reportedly, matched ankylosing spondylitis synovial fluid was significantly enriched for disease-linked clones. One TCR beta motif, made up of about 8 highly homologous variants, appeared characteristic of ankylosing spondylitis blood. Previously reported in reactive arthritis synovial fluid and blood were some of the motif variants.

Libraries for TCR beta were made by quantitative 5'-RACE with molecular barcodes. TCRdb reprocessed the 5' RACE reads via MiXCR and lists one record per CDR3 protein. The sample records more than 500,000 distinct CDR3 sequences, approximately 5.3% being singletons. This clonotype was seen at least ten times. Its antigen is currently unknown. The V gene lost 0 bases and the J gene lost 7 bases, with 21 bases spanning the gap. CDR1 LGHNA and CDR2 YNFKEQ come from the germline V gene. There are 18 residues in the CDR3. This receptor was identified in a male donor with ankylosing spondylitis. The source material was blood, either unsorted or a sorted T cell fraction (not recorded which). V usage is TRBV4-2 and J usage is TRBJ2-2; weak D call: TRBD2 (7 bases). CDR3 DNA sequence: TGTGCCAGCAGCCAAGAAGGGGGGGGTCGACTAGTTGGCGGGGAGCTGTTTTTT. Protein product: CASSQEGGGRLVGGELFF.